The clone carrying this TCR beta chain has a handful of counts. Its antigen remains unknown. Germline V lookup: CDR1 MNHEY, CDR2 SMNVEV (reference sequence). V shed 0 bases and J shed 4 bases, with 11 bases lying between them. This CDR3 comprises 15 residues. This sample was included in a study of early T cells in non-severe SARS-CoV-2 infection. At the level of the study: Chains were unpaired, as sequencing was done on bulk RNA from unsorted whole blood.

Individual cDNA molecules received unique molecular identifiers. TCRdb called the 5' RACE reads again in MiXCR, with one record for every CDR3 protein. The table shows tens of thousands of distinct CDR3 sequences, with over 9.5% occurring only once. Study observations and caveats: Matching against VDJdb likely underestimated virus-specific expansions, favoring anti-spike CD8.

The V and J genes are TRBV27 and TRBJ2-3; a weak D match, TRBD1 (6 bases). This sequence originates from an adult who was a healthcare worker with PCR-confirmed SARS-CoV-2 infection or an uninfected control (not recorded which). Sequencing used whole blood, obtained at baseline. The CDR3 is CASSLSAGDADTQYF. The CDR3 nucleotides read TGTGCCAGCAGTTTATCGGCAGGGGACGCAGATACGCAGTATTTT.